This is a list of T cell receptor beta chains from one sample in a study of shared clonotypes between healthy human individuals. Repertoires were generated with immunoSEQ multiplex PCR, while TCRdb's copy carries only in-frame clones and drops some. The table shows 1,400,000 or so clones, with approximately 98.5% occurring only once. What was sequenced was naive CD4+ T cells sorted from blood. All receptors derive from a young man in good health. The CDR3 runs from the conserved cysteine through the conserved F or W. Fields, in order: J gene, D gene, V gene, CDR3 DNA, CDR3 protein. The D gene is left open where the match is weak.

>TRBJ2-1|TRBD2|TRBV4-1
TGCGCCAGCAGCCAAGAAGCGCTAGCGGGAGACGGGTTCTTC
CASSQEALAGDGFF
>TRBJ2-7|.|TRBV11-2
TGTGCCAGCAGCGACTCCCCAGGGGGGATCGGGGTGGAGCAGTACTTC
CASSDSPGGIGVEQYF
>TRBJ1-5|.|TRBV25-1
TGTGCCAGCAGTGACCTAACGGGCAATCAGCCCCAGCATTTT
CASSDLTGNQPQHF
>TRBJ2-3|.|TRBV5-1
TGCGCCAGCAGCTTGGATACGGGGGACCTCACAGATACGCAGTATTTT
CASSLDTGDLTDTQYF
>TRBJ2-3|TRBD2|TRBV6-1
TGTGCCAGCATTAGCGGGAGGCCCGATACGCAGTATTTT
CASISGRPDTQYF
>TRBJ2-5|TRBD2|TRBV6-1
TGTGCCAGCAGTGGACTAGCGAAAACACGAGAGACCCAGTACTTC
CASSGLAKTRETQYF
>TRBJ1-5|.|TRBV7-8
TGTGCCAGCAGCTTAGGAGTCAGGGGAAACCCCTCCAATCAGCCCCAGCATTTT
CASSLGVRGNPSNQPQHF
>TRBJ2-7|TRBD2|TRBV18
TGTGCCAGCTCACTTTTTACTAGCGGGACCTACGAGCAGTACTTC
CASSLFTSGTYEQYF
>TRBJ1-1|.|TRBV7-9
TGTGCCAGCAGCTTCAGGGAGATAAACACTGAAGCTTTCTTT
CASSFREINTEAFF
>TRBJ1-2|.|TRBV7-2
TGTGCCAGCAGCTTAGTCCAGGGAGGTGGGGACTATGGCTACACCTTC
CASSLVQGGGDYGYTF
>TRBJ2-3|TRBD2|TRBV4-2
TGTGCCAGCAGCCCTCAGCGGGAATGGACAGATACGCAGTATTTT
CASSPQREWTDTQYF
>TRBJ2-2|.|TRBV20-1
TGCAGTGCTAGAAATCCCGGGGAGCTGTTTTTT
CSARNPGELFF
>TRBJ2-5|.|TRBV14
TGTGCCAGCAGCCAAGGTTCGGGGAGTTACCAAGAGACCCAGTACTTC
CASSQGSGSYQETQYF
>TRBJ2-1|TRBD2|TRBV18
TGTGCCAGCTCACCACGGCGGGCCCTAGCGGACGATCTTTACAATGAGCAGTTCTTC
CASSPRRALADDLYNEQFF
>TRBJ2-2|.|TRBV12-5
TGTGCTAGTGGTTTGGTTAGACAGGACGACGGTCTTGGGGAGCTGTTTTTT
CASGLVRQDDGLGELFF
>TRBJ2-1|TRBD1|TRBV5-1
TGCGCCAGCAGCTCGTTGGGCGGGACAGGGTACAATGAGCAGTTCTTC
CASSSLGGTGYNEQFF
>TRBJ1-1|.|TRBV5-1
TGCGCCAGCAGCTTGGCGGCAGGGGTGAACACTGAAGCTTTCTTT
CASSLAAGVNTEAFF
>TRBJ1-1|.|TRBV27
TGTGCCAGCAGTTTAACATTCAGGCGGAACACTGAAGCTTTCTTT
CASSLTFRRNTEAFF